Each of the 20 T cell receptor beta chains below was sequenced from the same sample in a study of prognosis after radiotherapy for stage I lung cancer (dated by TCRdb to the early 2020s). Sequencing used an Illumina HiSeq 3000. The TCR beta CDR3 region was amplified from genomic DNA by two rounds of multiplex PCR. The first PCR round used primers specific to each TRBV and TRBJ gene, with sequences filed in Chinese patent CN105087789A. The public reads were reprocessed in TCRdb via fastp at Q25 and MiXCR, keeping in-frame beta chains. Identical CDR3 protein sequences are pooled into one entry, listed with their most common genes and DNA. Within this sample are about 22,000 distinct CDR3 sequences, with about 40% of them counted one time only. The top ten clonotypes cover roughly 21% of the sample. The specimen was PBMCs, collected before or after stereotactic body radiation therapy (not recorded which). These TCRs come from a donor over 45 with non-small cell lung cancer.

This clonotype has a single count. The chain carries TRBV5-1 and TRBJ2-3; D is unclear. Germline V gives CDR1 SGHRS, CDR2 YFSETQ. V gave up 4 bases and J gave up 1 base, with 19 bases separating them. This CDR3 has 17 amino acids. CDR3 sequence: CASSPFGVGSGTDTQYF. Here the CDR3 DNA reads TGCGCCAGCAGCCCCTTTGGTGTGGGCAGCGGCACAGATACGCAGTATTTT.

This chain connects TRBV5-1 to TRBJ2-2; TRBD1 agrees at 9 bases. This CDR3 region has 15 residues. The trim removed 5 bases at V and 2 bases at J, leaving 4 bases unmatched. The germline V gene has CDR1 SGHRS and CDR2 YFSETQ. The CDR3 loop is CASRQGAQNTGELFF. The DNA of the CDR3 is TGCGCCAGCAGACAGGGGGCGCAAAACACCGGGGAGCTGTTTTTT.

This clonotype was seen repeatedly, ten times or more. The rearrangement links TRBV3-1 to TRBJ2-2; D is uncertain. The CDR3 sequence is 13 residues long. Trimming cost V 0 bases and J 7 bases, with 6 bases left between them. CDR1 and CDR2 (germline): LGHDT, YNNKEL (reference sequence). The CDR3 sequence is CASSQDPNGELFF. The CDR3 region has the DNA TGTGCCAGCAGCCAAGATCCGAACGGGGAGCTGTTTTTT.

This clonotype showed up many times. The rearrangement links TRBV7-8 to TRBJ2-1; tentative D call: TRBD2 (5 bases). Trimming shortened V by 1 base and J by 8 bases, and 9 bases separated the two germline ends. CDR1 is SGHVS and CDR2 is FQNEAQ in the germline V gene. This CDR3 has 13 amino acids. The CDR3 DNA reads as TGTGCCAGCAGCTTAGGGGAGATCGATGAGCAGTTCTTC. Encoded protein: CASSLGEIDEQFF.

The chain couples TRBV6-2 or TRBV6-3 to TRBJ2-6; D possibly corresponds to TRBD2 (6 bases). This CDR3 region has 18 residues. CDR1 is MNHEY and CDR2 is SVGEGT in the germline V gene. The V gene lost 3 bases and the J gene lost 0 bases, with 15 bases spanning the gap. CDR3 in DNA: TGTGCCAGCAGTTATGGTAGCGGTAGCCGCTCTGGGGCCAACGTCCTGACTTTC. As protein: CASSYGSGSRSGANVLTF.

Within the sample, this clonotype is medium-sized. The chain employs TRBV5-1 and TRBJ2-2; D remains unclear. Germline assignment: CDR1 SGHRS and CDR2 YFSETQ. Trimming shortened V by 0 bases and J by 2 bases, and 11 bases separated the two germline ends. CDR3 length: 16 amino acids. The CDR3, as DNA: TGCGCCAGCAGCTTGGGTCGGCAGAAAAACACCGGGGAGCTGTTTTTT. This encodes CASSLGRQKNTGELFF.

J is TRBJ1-3 and V is TRBV20-1; D remains unclear. The CDR3 has 12 amino acids. Germline lookup yields CDR1 DFQATT and CDR2 SNEGSKA (reference sequence). Trimming took 2 bases from V and 0 from J, leaving 2 bases between them. Here the CDR3 DNA reads TGCAGTGCTAGACTCTCTGGAAACACCATATATTTT. Encoded protein: CSARLSGNTIYF.

This clonotype was recorded many times. Being one base from a much bigger clone, this may be a read error. This chain uses TRBV7-3 with TRBJ2-1, with TRBD2 as a possible D gene (5 bases). In germline, CDR1 is SGHTA, CDR2 FQGTGA. This CDR3 is built from 13 residues. The CDR3 reads CASSSPGGNEQSF. The CDR3 nucleotides read TGTGCCAGCAGCTCCCCAGGAGGCAATGAGCAGTCCTTC.

This chain links TRBV12-3 or TRBV12-4 with TRBJ2-1; 7 bases line up with TRBD1. The CDR3 extends over 14 amino acids. The V gene end was trimmed by 0 bases and the J gene end by 9 bases; junction bases not matched to a gene: 5. The CDR3: CASSLAGTVLEQFF. CDR3 DNA sequence: TGTGCCAGCAGTTTAGCCGGGACAGTTCTTGAGCAGTTCTTC.

This clonotype was seen repeatedly, ten times or more. The chain joins TRBV3-1 to TRBJ2-7; possible D gene TRBD2, 6 bases. In germline, CDR1 is LGHDT, CDR2 YNNKEL (reference sequence). V gave up 3 bases and J gave up 2 bases, with 14 bases separating them. The CDR3 is made up of 15 amino acids. The CDR3 DNA sequence: TGTGCCAGCAGCCAGGACCCGGGAGAGACCTACGAGCAGTACTTC. Its protein product is CASSQDPGETYEQYF.

This clonotype was observed at least ten times. J is TRBJ2-7 and V is TRBV18; tentatively, D is TRBD2 (6 bases). Germline CDR1 is KGHSH and CDR2 is LQKENI. There are 12 residues in the CDR3. V dropped 4 bases and J dropped 6 bases, with 10 bases sitting between them. The CDR3, as DNA: TGTGCCAGCTCACAGGGACTCAGCGAGCAGTACTTC. Its translation is CASSQGLSEQYF.

This clonotype was recorded many times. A much larger clone differs from this one at a single base, so this may be a read error. J is TRBJ2-1 and V is TRBV20-1, with unresolved D. The CDR3 is 13 residues long. Germline values: CDR1 DFQATT, CDR2 SNEGSKA (reference sequence). Trimming removed 1 base at V and 9 bases at J, with 13 bases between. The CDR3 loop is CSARALEVLEQFF. CDR3 bases: TGCAGTGCTAGAGCCTTGGAAGTCCTTGAGCAGTTCTTC.

This clonotype was found many times. The chain carries TRBV30 and TRBJ2-1, with 10 positions matching TRBD1. Trimming cost V 0 bases and J 10 bases; bases outside gene matches: 9. Germline V gene lookup returns CDR1 GTSNPN and CDR2 SVGIG (reference sequence). The CDR3 contains 15 residues. The CDR3 sequence: CAWSVLGQGNVEQFF. Here the CDR3 DNA reads TGTGCCTGGAGTGTACTGGGACAGGGGAATGTCGAGCAGTTCTTC.

The V and J genes are TRBV2 and TRBJ2-7, with a possible D match to TRBD2 (5 bases). The CDR3 length is 13 residues. Germline assignment: CDR1 SNHLY and CDR2 FYNNEI. V lost 10 bases and J lost 5, with 18 bases in between. In DNA, the CDR3 is TGTGCCATCACCCCAGTGGGAGCTGACGAGCAGTACTTC. Protein product: CAITPVGADEQYF.

The rearrangement uses TRBV7-2 and TRBJ2-3; 9 nucleotides align to TRBD1. V shed 5 bases and J 6 bases; nucleotides not matched to a gene: 6. The CDR3 runs to 14 residues. Germline CDR1 is SGHTA and CDR2 is FQGNSA. The CDR3 loop reads CASSRRGQGDTQYF. In nucleotides, the CDR3 is TGTGCCAGCAGCAGGCGAGGACAGGGGGATACGCAGTATTTT.

In its sample, this clonotype was seen many times. The rearrangement joins TRBV19 to TRBJ2-2, with a weak D call TRBD2 (5 bases). The V gene lost 6 bases and the J gene lost 0 bases, with 8 bases spanning the gap. CDR3 size: 14 residues. Germline lookup yields CDR1 LNHDA and CDR2 SQIVND (reference sequence). The CDR3 sequence is CASRVATNTGELFF. CDR3 DNA: TGTGCCAGTAGAGTAGCGACGAACACCGGGGAGCTGTTTTTT.

This clonotype has ten or more counts. The chain employs TRBV18 and TRBJ2-5, with TRBD2 matching 8 bases. Germline CDR1 and CDR2: KGHSH and LQKENI. The V gene end was trimmed by 3 bases and the J gene end by 0 bases; junction bases not matched to a gene: 0. The CDR3 runs 14 residues. CDR3 region: CASSPSGDQETQYF. CDR3 DNA: TGTGCCAGCTCACCTAGCGGGGACCAAGAGACCCAGTACTTC.

The V and J genes are TRBV5-1 and TRBJ2-3, with 11 nucleotides matching TRBD2. Germline loops: CDR1 SGHRS, CDR2 YFSETQ. Trimming removed 1 base from V and 3 bases from J; junction bases left unmatched: 4. The CDR3 is made up of 16 amino acids. The CDR3 DNA is TGCGCCAGCAGCTTGATGCTAGCGGGGGGAACAGATACGCAGTATTTT. It codes for CASSLMLAGGTDTQYF.

This clonotype has only a few counts. DNA of the CDR3: TGTGCCTGGAGTGGGGACATGGAGGCCACTGAAGCTTTCTTT. Residues: CAWSGDMEATEAFF. The chain has TRBV30 and TRBJ1-1; tentatively, D is TRBD1 (6 bases). Trimming removed 1 base from V and 4 bases from J, with 13 bases in between. Germline V CDR1 and CDR2: GTSNPN, SVGIG (reference sequence). The CDR3 is made up of 14 amino acids.

Ten or more counts support this clonotype. This sequence joins TRBV5-4 and TRBJ1-2, with a weak D call TRBD1 (6 bases). Germline loops: CDR1 SGHNT, CDR2 YYREEE (reference sequence). This CDR3 is 14 amino acids long. The V end was cut by 3 bases, the J end by 3 bases, with 12 bases between. For the CDR3, the DNA is TGTGCCAGCAGCTCTATGGGGGCAGACTATGGCTACACCTTC. Encoded protein: CASSSMGADYGYTF.